These T cell receptor beta chains were read from a single sample in a study of a mutant IDH1 vaccine in newly diagnosed glioma. Generated by immunoSEQ multiplex PCR, the TCRdb table keeps only in-frame clones and is missing some. The data show tens of thousands of clones, about 81% seen once. Their antigen targets remain unknown. The sequencing used PBMCs, collected from a glioma patient whose treatment included an IDH1 peptide vaccine. The receptors shown here come from a middle-aged woman with glioma. Some clones in this sample may be carry-over from other donors' samples. The CDR3 runs from the conserved cysteine through the conserved F or W. D genes are given only for firm matches. Clone sizes are given selectively: once, few, many, or a class where the clone is expanded.

v_call: TRBV2; d_call: NA; clone_size: NA; j_call: TRBJ1-5; cdr3_aa: CASRNSNQPQHF; cdr3_nt: TGTGCCAGCAGGAATAGCAATCAGCCCCAGCATTTT
v_call: TRBV7-9; d_call: NA; clone_size: NA; j_call: TRBJ1-1; cdr3_aa: CASRAAGETNTEAFF; cdr3_nt: TGTGCCAGCAGGGCAGCGGGGGAGACGAACACTGAAGCTTTCTTT
v_call: TRBV10-1; d_call: NA; clone_size: NA; j_call: TRBJ2-1; cdr3_aa: CASRASGIGEQFF; cdr3_nt: TGCGCCAGCAGGGCCTCAGGTATAGGGGAGCAGTTCTTC
v_call: TRBV30; d_call: NA; clone_size: once; j_call: TRBJ1-5; cdr3_aa: CAWSVYSNQPQHF; cdr3_nt: TGTGCCTGGAGTGTATATAGCAATCAGCCCCAGCATTTT
v_call: TRBV5-8; d_call: NA; clone_size: NA; j_call: TRBJ2-7; cdr3_aa: CASSLLEGEQYF; cdr3_nt: TGTGCCAGCAGCTTGCTGGAGGGCGAGCAGTACTTC
v_call: TRBV9; d_call: TRBD1; clone_size: NA; j_call: TRBJ1-2; cdr3_aa: CASSVALDRDGANYGYTF; cdr3_nt: TGTGCCAGCAGCGTAGCCCTCGACAGGGATGGAGCTAACTATGGCTACACCTTC
v_call: TRBV28; d_call: TRBD1; clone_size: NA; j_call: TRBJ1-1; cdr3_aa: CASTLGTGRRTEAFF; cdr3_nt: TGTGCCAGCACCCTCGGGACAGGGAGGAGAACTGAAGCTTTCTTT
v_call: TRBV7-8; d_call: NA; clone_size: once; j_call: TRBJ2-4; cdr3_aa: CASSLRGNIGKNIQYF; cdr3_nt: TGTGCCAGCAGCTTAAGAGGGAATATCGGCAAAAACATTCAGTACTTC
v_call: TRBV5-1; d_call: NA; clone_size: NA; j_call: TRBJ2-4; cdr3_aa: CASSPGPGGSGIQYF; cdr3_nt: TGCGCCAGCAGCCCCGGACCAGGGGGGTCAGGGATTCAGTACTTC
v_call: TRBV6-6; d_call: NA; clone_size: few; j_call: TRBJ1-1; cdr3_aa: CASSSPTEAFF; cdr3_nt: TGTGCCAGCAGTTCCCCCACTGAAGCTTTCTTT
v_call: TRBV27; d_call: NA; clone_size: few; j_call: TRBJ1-1; cdr3_aa: CARNTQGGHTEAFF; cdr3_nt: TGTGCCAGAAATACACAGGGTGGGCACACTGAAGCTTTCTTT